The clone carrying this T cell receptor beta chain was detected only once. The sample contains more than one DNA sequence encoding this CDR3. The authors' processing: How many nucleated cells were present was estimated from reference gene primer amplification. The data were produced by immunoSEQ multiplex PCR, yet TCRdb's version contains in-frame clones alone and is incomplete. V, J and clone size were drawn from that table, and D and trimming were deduced from the DNA. The table has 120,000 or so clones, about 85% seen once; the top ten hold about 12%. This sample was taken from a study of blood T cell repertoires in COVID-19. On the study more broadly: Some COVID-19 samples were acute and others convalescent; all came from the United States, Italy and Spain. PBMCs, B-cell-depleted T cells, or T cells were the source of the cDNA or gDNA that made up the material.

CDR3 length equals 15 residues. V dropped 4 bases and J dropped 0; count of bases not matched to a gene: 4. Germline V CDR1 and CDR2: SGHRS, YFSETQ. The clonotype originates from a man between 60 and 75 years old with acute or convalescent COVID-19. The chain links TRBV5-1 to TRBJ1-5, with 7 bases aligning to TRBD1. The sample was peripheral blood. The DNA for the CDR3 is TGCGCCAGCAGCCTGCAGGGGGATAGCAATCAGCCCCAGCATTTT. Encoded protein: CASSLQGDSNQPQHF.